The 22 T cell receptor beta chains below all came from one sample that was sequenced in a study of graft-versus-host responses after intestinal transplantation. Libraries were prepared by immunoSEQ multiplex PCR; TCRdb keeps only in-frame clonotypes and omits some of them. The data show fewer than 50,000 clones, about 91% seen once. The sample consisted of PBMCs, taken 524 days after transplant. These receptors came from a human patient who received an intestinal transplant, so some T cells may come from the graft donor.

V and J are TRBV18 and TRBJ2-1; weak D call: TRBD1 (5 bases). V was clipped by 3 bases and J by 5 bases, with 14 bases between them. The CDR3 totals 15 residues. CDR1 and CDR2 (germline): KGHSH, LQKENI. The chain's CDR3 is CASSPQGNLDNEQFF. The CDR3 region has the DNA TGTGCCAGCTCACCCCAGGGTAACCTAGACAATGAGCAGTTCTTC.

The count of this clone is one. The chain is built from TRBV6-5 and TRBJ1-1, with D uncertain. Germline V gene lookup returns CDR1 MNHEY and CDR2 SVGAGI. The CDR3 is 16 residues long. V was cut by 0 bases and J by 1 base, with 12 bases left in between. The CDR3: CASSYSSEARNTEAFF. CDR3 nucleotides: TGTGCCAGCAGTTACTCATCCGAGGCGCGGAACACTGAAGCTTTCTTT.

The chain carries TRBV10-3 and TRBJ1-6; 11 positions agree with TRBD1. The germline gives CDR1 ENHRY, CDR2 SYGVKD. The CDR3 covers 15 residues. V gave up 7 bases and J gave up 9 bases; unmatched junction bases: 8. CDR3 loop: CAINQGGTGGSPLHF. The CDR3 DNA sequence: TGTGCCATCAACCAGGGAGGGACAGGGGGTTCACCCCTCCACTTT.

The chain uses TRBV5-6 and TRBJ2-7; D is uncertain. Per the germline V gene, CDR1 is SGHDT and CDR2 is YYEEEE. Between the trimmed V and J ends, which lost 3 bases and 6 bases, there was a span of 7 bases. This CDR3 contains 11 residues. CDR3 bases: TGTGCCAGCAGCTGGAATCGCGAGCAGTACTTC. It specifies CASSWNREQYF.

This clone was counted a few times. The chain joins TRBV27 to TRBJ1-2; D uncertain. The CDR3 length is 10 residues. Germline V gives CDR1 MNHEY, CDR2 SMNVEV (reference sequence). V was cut by 5 bases and J by 3 bases, with 1 base left in between. CDR3 nucleotide sequence: TGTGCCAGCAGTGACTATGGCTACACCTTC. Translating gives CASSDYGYTF.

V and J are TRBV7-3 and TRBJ2-7; D is perhaps TRBD1 (7 bases). The V gene lost 2 bases and the J gene lost 1 base, with 12 bases spanning the gap. This CDR3 has 15 amino acids. Per the germline V gene, CDR1 is SGHTA and CDR2 is FQGTGA. CDR3 sequence: CASSLAGQLSYEQYF. The CDR3 region has the DNA TGTGCCAGCAGCTTAGCGGGACAGCTTTCCTACGAGCAGTACTTC.

The chain has TRBV5-1 and TRBJ2-7; weak D call: TRBD1 (6 bases). Germline V gene sequence: CDR1 SGHRS, CDR2 YFSETQ. This CDR3 is built from 13 residues. V was clipped by 0 bases and J by 9 bases, with 13 bases between them. CDR3 region: CASSLGEGVRQYF. The DNA for the CDR3 is TGCGCCAGCAGCTTGGGAGAGGGGGTTCGGCAGTACTTC.

The V call is TRBV5-1, the J call TRBJ1-3; no clear D. Germline V CDR1 and CDR2: SGHRS, YFSETQ. The CDR3 runs 16 residues. Trimming left V 0 bases short and J 0 bases short, with 10 bases between. In DNA, the CDR3 is TGCGCCAGCAGCTTGGACGAGGCATTCTCTGGAAACACCATATATTTT. This codes for CASSLDEAFSGNTIYF.

The CDR3 loop reads CASSQTSEETQYF. The CDR3, as DNA: TGTGCCAGCAGCCAGACTAGCGAGGAGACCCAGTACTTC. V gene TRBV4-2 combines with J gene TRBJ2-5, with TRBD2 identical over 8 bases. Germline V gene sequence: CDR1 LGHNA, CDR2 YNFKEQ. V shed 3 bases, J shed 5 bases, and the junction held 2 bases outside the gene matches. The CDR3 runs to 13 residues.

DNA for the CDR3: TGCGCCAGCAGACCTAGGATTAATGCCTACGAGCAGTACTTC. This translates into CASRPRINAYEQYF. The chain joins TRBV10-2 to TRBJ2-7; D gene ambiguous. Between the trimmed V and J ends, which lost 6 bases and 2 bases, there was a span of 14 bases. Germline-derived CDR1 and CDR2 are WSHSY and SAAADI. This CDR3 is 14 amino acids long.

The gene calls are TRBV11-2 and TRBJ2-3, with 8 bases that match TRBD1. The CDR3 length is 14 residues. V shed 5 bases, J shed 4 bases, and the junction held 5 bases outside the gene matches. Germline V CDR1 and CDR2: SGHAT, FQNNGV. The CDR3 loop reads CASSQDRASDTQYF. The CDR3, as DNA: TGTGCCAGCAGCCAGGACAGGGCCTCAGATACGCAGTATTTT.

The chain uses TRBV5-1 and TRBJ2-5; 7 bases map to TRBD1. Losses at the gene ends were 7 bases for V and 5 bases for J; bases not matched to a gene: 8. The CDR3 runs to 13 residues. Germline values: CDR1 SGHRS, CDR2 YFSETQ. The CDR3 reads CASHYRGGETQYF. CDR3 bases: TGCGCCAGCCACTACAGGGGCGGTGAGACCCAGTACTTC.

This chain uses TRBV11-2 with TRBJ1-5; 8 positions agree with TRBD1. CDR3 length: 14 amino acids. The junction had 4 bases not matched to a gene; V was cut back by 4 bases and J by 5 bases. CDR1 is SGHAT and CDR2 is FQNNGV in the germline V gene. The CDR3 loop reads CASSSDRDHQPQHF. The DNA of the CDR3 is TGTGCCAGCAGCTCGGACAGGGACCATCAGCCCCAGCATTTT.

The CDR3 DNA reads TGTGCCAGCAGTCTCCAGGGGAACTATGGCTACACCTTC. This codes for CASSLQGNYGYTF. The chain has TRBV6-5 and TRBJ1-2, with TRBD1 as a possible D gene (6 bases). CDR1 MNHEY and CDR2 SVGAGI come from the germline V gene. Between the trimmed V and J ends, which lost 5 bases and 2 bases, there was a span of 9 bases. The CDR3 runs 13 residues.

In its sample, this clone was seen a few times. V gene TRBV5-1 combines with J gene TRBJ2-5; 11 bases fit TRBD2. The germline V gene encodes CDR1 SGHRS and CDR2 YFSETQ. The V gene end was trimmed by 5 bases and the J gene end by 4 bases; junction bases not matched to a gene: 7. There are 15 residues in the CDR3. DNA of the CDR3: TGCGCCAGCAGTTTCACTAGCGGGAGTGGAGAGACCCAGTACTTC. This gives the protein CASSFTSGSGETQYF.

The chain has TRBV27 and TRBJ2-1, with D perhaps TRBD2 (6 bases). The length of the CDR3 is 15 residues. Trimming removed 7 bases from V and 0 bases from J, with 13 bases in between. Germline V gene sequence: CDR1 MNHEY, CDR2 SMNVEV (reference sequence). The CDR3 coding sequence is TGTGCCAGCACTTTCGGGGGTAGCTCCTACAATGAGCAGTTCTTC. Its translation: CASTFGGSSYNEQFF.

The gene calls are TRBV4-2 and TRBJ1-1; TRBD1 is a possible D gene (5 bases). The CDR3 sequence is 18 residues long. V lost 4 bases and J 6 bases, leaving 27 bases between the germline ends. Germline V CDR1 and CDR2: LGHNA, YNFKEQ. Written as DNA, the CDR3 is TGTGCCAGCAGCCTAAGAATCGGGGGTCCCAAACTAAACCCTGAAGCTTTCTTT. Its protein product is CASSLRIGGPKLNPEAFF.

The J gene is TRBJ2-7, the V gene TRBV30; D is unclear. Germline CDR1 GTSNPN, CDR2 SVGIG (reference sequence). The CDR3 covers 13 residues. V lost 2 bases and J 2 bases, leaving 10 bases between the germline ends. The CDR3 DNA follows: TGTGCCTGGAGTCCGACACTAACCTACGAGCAGTACTTC. It translates to CAWSPTLTYEQYF.

The rearrangement joins TRBV15 to TRBJ2-1, with 10 bases matching TRBD2. This CDR3 comprises 14 residues. After removal of 6 bases from V and 9 bases from J, the junction contained 8 bases not matched to a gene. Germline V CDR1 and CDR2: LNHNV, YYDKDF (reference sequence). The CDR3 loop reads CATRKREGLGEQFF. The CDR3 DNA reads TGTGCCACCAGGAAGCGGGAGGGCCTGGGTGAGCAGTTCTTC. The complete variable domain, with remaining parts taken from reference TRBV15 and TRBJ2-1, reads DAMVIQNPRYQVTQFGKPVTLSCSQTLNHNVMYWYQQKSSQAPKLLFHYYDKDFNNEADTPDNFQSRRPNTSFCFLDIRSPGLGDTAMYLCATRKREGLGEQFFGPGTRLTVL.

The CDR3 loop reads CASSYHVDRGLSGYTF. The DNA for the CDR3 is TGTGCCAGCAGTTACCACGTCGACAGGGGGCTCAGTGGCTACACCTTC. The chain recombines TRBV6-5 with TRBJ1-2, with 10 bases aligning to TRBD1. Germline CDR1 reads MNHEY; CDR2 reads SVGAGI. The CDR3 contains 16 residues. V shed 2 bases and J 7 bases; nucleotides not matched to a gene: 10.

The chain carries TRBV7-8 and TRBJ2-1; D is possibly TRBD1 (6 bases). V was clipped by 2 bases and J by 7 bases, with 15 bases between them. The germline V gene encodes CDR1 SGHVS and CDR2 FQNEAQ. This CDR3 has 15 residues. As DNA, the CDR3 is TGTGCCAGCAGCTTACGGATACCGAGGGGGAATGAGCAGTTCTTC. Translation gives CASSLRIPRGNEQFF.

This chain uses TRBV25-1 with TRBJ1-2; D unclear. Trimming removed 4 bases at V and 7 bases at J, with 10 bases between. The CDR3 is made up of 12 amino acids. Germline V gene lookup returns CDR1 MGHDK and CDR2 SYGVNS. CDR3 sequence (DNA): TGTGCCAGCAGTGCAGCCTCAGGTGGCTACACCTTC. Translating it yields CASSAASGGYTF.